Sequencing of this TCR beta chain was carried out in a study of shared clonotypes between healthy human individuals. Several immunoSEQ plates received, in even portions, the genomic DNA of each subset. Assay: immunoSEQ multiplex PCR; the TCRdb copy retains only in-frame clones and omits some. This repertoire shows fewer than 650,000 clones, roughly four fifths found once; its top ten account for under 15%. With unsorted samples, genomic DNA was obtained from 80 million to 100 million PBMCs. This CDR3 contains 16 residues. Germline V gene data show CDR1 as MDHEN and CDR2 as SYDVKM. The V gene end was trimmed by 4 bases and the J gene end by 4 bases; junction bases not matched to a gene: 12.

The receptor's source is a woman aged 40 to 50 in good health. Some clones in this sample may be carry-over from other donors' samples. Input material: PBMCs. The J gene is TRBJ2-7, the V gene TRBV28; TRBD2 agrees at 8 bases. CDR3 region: CASSSAGLAGIYEQYF. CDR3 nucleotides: TGTGCCAGCAGTTCCGCCGGGTTAGCGGGAATTTACGAGCAGTACTTC.